These 26 T cell receptor beta chains were sequenced from one sample in a study of cytomegalovirus exposure and HLA in healthy donors (dated by TCRdb to about 2017). The library came from the immunoSEQ multiplex PCR assay. For the multiplex PCR, a mixture combining 60 forward primers for TCR Vbeta segments and 13 reverse primers for TCR Jbeta segments was used. TCRdb limited this immuneACCESS table to in-frame rearrangements with V and J called. A share of clones is missing; checked studies link under half to unresolved V genes, and the rest is unexplained. The sample yields 150,000 to 200,000 clones; 65% to 80% were counted once. The ten biggest clones cover about 2.6% of the sample. Specimen: PBMCs. The receptors derive from a woman between 35 and 50 years old in good health and CMV-seropositive.

This clone was seen more than once but under ten times. The CDR3 sequence: CASSLVAGGPLYGYTF. The CDR3 nucleotides read TGTGCCAGCAGCTTAGTGGCAGGGGGCCCACTTTATGGCTACACCTTC. The chain employs TRBV13 and TRBJ1-2; 8 bases match TRBD1. V lost 1 base to trimming and J lost 5 bases; unmatched junction nucleotides: 9. The CDR3 totals 16 residues. Germline V gene lookup returns CDR1 PRHDT and CDR2 FYEKMQ (reference sequence).

The chain has TRBV30 and TRBJ1-2; D unresolved. The V end was cut by 3 bases, the J end by 2 bases, with 13 bases between. The CDR3 runs to 14 residues. Germline CDR1 and CDR2: GTSNPN and SVGIG (reference sequence). CDR3 residues: CAWSRPTVNYGYTF. The CDR3 nucleotides read TGTGCCTGGAGCAGGCCGACGGTAAACTATGGCTACACCTTC.

Only a few counts were recorded for this clone. The chain couples TRBV6-5 to TRBJ1-3; D is possibly TRBD1 (5 bases). CDR3 length: 15 residues. Trimming took 2 bases from V and 3 from J, leaving 11 bases between them. Germline-derived CDR1 and CDR2 are MNHEY and SVGAGI. The DNA for the CDR3 is TGTGCCAGCAGTTACAGGCAGGGCGGTGGAAACACCATATATTTT. It is translated as CASSYRQGGGNTIYF.

The chain is built from TRBV5-1 and TRBJ1-2, with TRBD1 matching over 7 bases. Germline trimming cut 5 bases from V and 0 bases from J; bases unmatched to any gene: 4. Germline-derived CDR1 and CDR2 are SGHRS and YFSETQ. The CDR3 contains 14 residues. CDR3 nucleotide sequence: TGCGCCAGCAGTGAGGGGGCGGCTAACTATGGCTACACCTTC. It translates to CASSEGAANYGYTF.

The chain carries TRBV5-1 and TRBJ2-7; TRBD1 is a possible D gene (6 bases). V shed 2 bases and J shed 3 bases, with 12 bases lying between them. This CDR3 has 14 amino acids. Per germline, CDR1 SGHRS and CDR2 YFSETQ. CDR3 nucleotide sequence: TGCGCCAGCAGCTTTCATACAGGGAACTACGAGCAGTACTTC. This sequence encodes CASSFHTGNYEQYF.

This clone was seen only once. The chain employs TRBV6-6 and TRBJ1-2; unclear D gene. CDR1 MNHNY and CDR2 SVGAGI come from the germline V gene (reference sequence). This CDR3 spans 16 amino acids. Deletions cut 0 bases from V and 2 bases from J, with 13 bases between. CDR3 coding DNA: TGTGCCAGCAGTTACTCGATAGTTCCGGGGAACTATGGCTACACCTTC. Translation gives CASSYSIVPGNYGYTF.

This clone was seen a few times. The V and J genes are TRBV10-2 and TRBJ2-1, with TRBD2 identical over 8 bases. Germline CDR1 and CDR2: WSHSY and SAAADI. The trim removed 4 bases at V and 9 bases at J, leaving 8 bases unmatched. The CDR3 spans 14 residues. The CDR3 nucleotides read TGCGCCAGCAGTGCGGGACTAGAGGAGATTGAGCAGTTCTTC. It codes for CASSAGLEEIEQFF.

The rearrangement joins TRBV19 to TRBJ1-2, with D possibly matching TRBD1 (5 bases). Trimming shortened V by 5 bases and J by 4 bases, and 20 bases separated the two germline ends. This CDR3 has 16 amino acids. Germline CDR1 reads LNHDA; CDR2 reads SQIVND (reference sequence). The CDR3 region has the DNA TGTGCCAGTAGTTCTATAGGGCAGGGAGGAAGCTATGGCTACACCTTC. The encoded protein is CASSSIGQGGSYGYTF.

The table lists this clone with a count of one. The chain couples TRBV28 to TRBJ1-6, with D unresolved. The germline gives CDR1 MDHEN, CDR2 SYDVKM. The CDR3 has 14 amino acids. The V gene lost 1 base and the J gene lost 9 bases, with 10 bases spanning the gap. The CDR3 nucleotides read TGTGCCAGCAGTTTATCTCATAGCGGTTCACCCCTCCACTTT. Protein sequence: CASSLSHSGSPLHF. The variable domain in full, completed from reference TRBV28 and TRBJ1-6, reads DVKVTQSSRYLVKRTGEKVFLECVQDMDHENMFWYRQDPGLGLRLIYFSYDVKMKEKGDIPEGYSVSREKKERFSLILESASTNQTSMYLCASSLSHSGSPLHFGNGTRLTVT.

This chain connects TRBV18 to TRBJ2-2, with 10 bases fitting TRBD2. Germline CDR1 is KGHSH and CDR2 is LQKENI. Trimming cost V 0 bases and J 6 bases; bases outside gene matches: 7. The CDR3 covers 17 residues. CDR3 amino acids: CASSPPQGLARPGELFF. CDR3 DNA sequence: TGTGCCAGCTCACCACCTCAGGGACTAGCGAGGCCCGGGGAGCTGTTTTTT.

The chain uses TRBV28 and TRBJ1-2; D uncertain. CDR3 size: 12 residues. Germline CDR1 is MDHEN and CDR2 is SYDVKM. V was clipped by 2 bases and J by 2 bases, with 3 bases between them. DNA for the CDR3: TGTGCCAGCAGTTTACTGAACTATGGCTACACCTTC. Amino acids: CASSLLNYGYTF.

Only one count was recorded for this clone. The chain has TRBV4-2 and TRBJ2-1, with 10 bases matching TRBD2. The CDR3 loop spans 16 amino acids. Germline trimming cut 3 bases from V and 9 bases from J; bases unmatched to any gene: 11. In germline, CDR1 is LGHNA, CDR2 YNFKEQ. CDR3 amino acids: CASSHRTSGIGVEQFF. The CDR3 DNA reads as TGTGCCAGCAGCCACCGGACTAGCGGAATCGGAGTTGAGCAGTTCTTC.

This sequence joins TRBV4-3 and TRBJ2-2; 12 nucleotides agree with TRBD2. CDR3 length equals 18 residues. The germline V gene encodes CDR1 LGHNA and CDR2 YSLEER. The V and J ends lost 0 bases and 5 bases, in that order; junction bases with no gene match: 7. The DNA for the CDR3 is TGCGCCAGCAGCCAAGATTCTAGCGGGGGGGCCGGGACCGGGGAGCTGTTTTTT. This translates into CASSQDSSGGAGTGELFF.

This chain joins TRBV18 and TRBJ2-7; possible D gene TRBD1, 7 bases. Germline V lookup: CDR1 KGHSH, CDR2 LQKENI. The CDR3 length is 16 residues. Trimming pared 3 bases from V and 2 bases from J, leaving 17 bases between. CDR3 DNA: TGTGCCAGCTCACCTTCCCCCCAGGGGGGAACCTACGAGCAGTACTTC. This sequence encodes CASSPSPQGGTYEQYF.

The rearrangement joins TRBV28 to TRBJ1-1, with a possible D match to TRBD1 (5 bases). The length of the CDR3 is 15 residues. V was trimmed by 4 bases and J by 3 bases, leaving 15 bases between them. CDR1 and CDR2 from the germline V gene are MDHEN and SYDVKM. CDR3 loop: CASSWGVAGDTEAFF. As DNA, the CDR3 is TGTGCCAGCAGTTGGGGGGTGGCGGGTGACACTGAAGCTTTCTTT.

This clone has only a few counts. J is TRBJ2-7 and V is TRBV25-1; tentatively, D is TRBD1 (5 bases). V lost 5 bases, J lost 6 bases, and 11 bases lay in between. The CDR3 is made up of 12 amino acids. Germline V CDR1 and CDR2: MGHDK, SYGVNS. CDR3 bases: TGTGCCAGCAGTCATCCAGGGTTCGAGCAGTACTTC. Translated, it gives CASSHPGFEQYF.

This chain uses TRBV5-1 with TRBJ2-7; unclear D gene. Trimming cost V 0 bases and J 1 base, with 8 bases left between them. The CDR3 sequence is 14 residues long. In germline, CDR1 is SGHRS, CDR2 YFSETQ. The CDR3 DNA reads as TGCGCCAGCAGCTTGGACCAGGATTCCTACGAGCAGTACTTC. Translating it yields CASSLDQDSYEQYF. The entire variable domain, with the rest obtained from reference TRBV5-1 and TRBJ2-7, is as follows: KAGVTQTPRYLIKTRGQQVTLSCSPISGHRSVSWYQQTPGQGLQFLFEYFSETQRNKGNFPGRFSGRQFSNSRSEMNVSTLELGDSALYLCASSLDQDSYEQYFGPGTRLTVT.

The rearrangement joins TRBV29-1 to TRBJ1-2; D remains unclear. The CDR3 contains 15 residues. The germline gives CDR1 SQVTM, CDR2 ANQGSEA. The V end lost 1 base, the J end lost 0 bases, and 12 bases lay between the germline ends. CDR3 in DNA: TGCAGCGTTGAAGGGGAGGGAATAGCTAACTATGGCTACACCTTC. Its protein is CSVEGEGIANYGYTF.

V gene TRBV6-1 combines with J gene TRBJ2-5, with D perhaps TRBD1 (6 bases). This CDR3 contains 15 residues. Trimming cost V 2 bases and J 4 bases, with 14 bases left between them. Germline V gene data show CDR1 as MNHNS and CDR2 as SASEGT. This CDR3 is CASSETAGVGETQYF. CDR3 DNA sequence: TGTGCCAGCAGTGAAACGGCAGGGGTTGGAGAGACCCAGTACTTC.

This clone has only a few counts. CDR3 DNA sequence: TGCGCCAGCAGCTTAGCTGAACAGGGATACACCTTC. It encodes CASSLAEQGYTF. This chain connects TRBV5-1 to TRBJ1-2; weak D call: TRBD1 (6 bases). This CDR3 has 12 residues. With 2 bases removed from V and 11 bases from J, the gap between germline ends came to 13 bases. Germline-derived CDR1 and CDR2 are SGHRS and YFSETQ.

This chain links TRBV9 with TRBJ2-7, with D possibly being TRBD2 (5 bases). CDR3 size: 18 residues. Germline CDR1 and CDR2: SGDLS and YYNGEE. Deletions cut 3 bases from V and 6 bases from J, with 28 bases between. The DNA of the CDR3 is TGTGCCAGCAGCGGATCGATACTACCGGGATATTCACCCATCGAGCAGTACTTC. Protein: CASSGSILPGYSPIEQYF.

The V and J genes are TRBV6-1 and TRBJ2-4; TRBD2 aligns across 9 bases. The CDR3 sequence is 13 residues long. CDR1 and CDR2 from the germline V gene are MNHNS and SASEGT. The V and J ends lost 1 base and 13 bases, in that order; junction bases with no gene match: 5. The CDR3 nucleotides are TGTGCCAGCAGTGAAGATGGCGGGGGGGCCCAGTACTTC. Amino acids: CASSEDGGGAQYF.

This chain joins TRBV28 and TRBJ1-2, with D possibly matching TRBD1 (5 bases). This CDR3 is 13 amino acids long. Deletions cut 4 bases from V and 7 bases from J, with 13 bases between. The V gene's germline CDR1 is MDHEN and CDR2 SYDVKM. The CDR3 protein is CASSSGGMVGYTF. For the CDR3, the DNA is TGTGCCAGCAGTTCCGGGGGGATGGTTGGCTACACCTTC.

The chain carries TRBV19 and TRBJ1-4, with D maybe TRBD1 (5 bases). The CDR3 has 15 residues. Trimming removed 6 bases from V and 4 bases from J, with 15 bases in between. The germline CDR1 and CDR2 sequences are LNHDA and SQIVND (reference sequence). This CDR3 reads CASRDRTNYNEKLFF. CDR3 sequence (DNA): TGTGCCAGTAGGGACCGGACAAATTATAATGAAAAACTGTTTTTT.

The chain recombines TRBV30 with TRBJ1-1, with 7 bases lining up with TRBD1. Germline V lookup: CDR1 GTSNPN, CDR2 SVGIG (reference sequence). The J segment lost 7 bases and the V segment lost 0 bases, leaving 2 bases of the junction unmatched. The CDR3 extends over 12 amino acids. CDR3 sequence reads: CAWSVQGDEAFF. DNA of the CDR3: TGTGCCTGGAGTGTGCAGGGGGATGAAGCTTTCTTT.

The CDR3 region has the DNA TGCGCCAGCAGCCCGGGAGGGGGGAGAGAGACCCAGTACTTC. The encoded protein is CASSPGGGRETQYF. The genes are TRBV5-1 and TRBJ2-5; 8 bases are a match to TRBD2. This CDR3 region has 14 residues. In germline, CDR1 is SGHRS, CDR2 YFSETQ. Trimming at V came to 4 bases and at J to 4 bases, leaving 6 bases not matched to a gene.